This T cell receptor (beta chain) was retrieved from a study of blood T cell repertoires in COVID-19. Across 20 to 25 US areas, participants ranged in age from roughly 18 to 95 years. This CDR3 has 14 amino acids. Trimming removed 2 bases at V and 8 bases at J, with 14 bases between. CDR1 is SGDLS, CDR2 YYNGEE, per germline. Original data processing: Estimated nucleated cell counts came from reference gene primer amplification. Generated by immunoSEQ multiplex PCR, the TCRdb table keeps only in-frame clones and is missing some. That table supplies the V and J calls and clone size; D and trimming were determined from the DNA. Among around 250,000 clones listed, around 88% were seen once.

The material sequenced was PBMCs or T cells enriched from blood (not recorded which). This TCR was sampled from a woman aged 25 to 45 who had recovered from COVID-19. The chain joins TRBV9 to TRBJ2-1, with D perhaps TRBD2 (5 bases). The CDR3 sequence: CASSVQTGFDEQFF. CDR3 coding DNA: TGTGCCAGCAGCGTTCAAACGGGGTTTGATGAGCAGTTCTTC. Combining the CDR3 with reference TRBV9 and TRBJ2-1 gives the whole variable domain DSGVTQTPKHLITATGQRVTLRCSPRSGDLSVYWYQQSLDQGLQFLIQYYNGEERAKGNILERFSAQQFPDLHSELNLSSLELGDSALYFCASSVQTGFDEQFFGPGTRLTVL.